This entry lists 31 T cell receptor beta chains sequenced from one sample in a study of shared clonotypes between healthy human individuals (dated by TCRdb to 2018 to 2020). CD8 naive samples consisted of CD45RO-negative cells that were positively selected for CCR7, yielding a CD45RA+CCR7+ population without TemRA cells. The protocol used for the library was the immunoSEQ multiplex PCR assay. Imported from immuneACCESS, the table was reduced by TCRdb to in-frame sequences with V and J called. These copies leave out some clones; in studies compared against another copy, an unresolved V gene accounts for under half, and the cause of the remainder is not known. This sample holds 2 million to 2.5 million clones; about 93% were observed only once. Roughly 1.7% of the sample goes to the ten largest clones. Sequenced sample: naive CD8+ T cells from PBMCs. This sample's cell subset or site label indicates: CD45RA+CCR7+. The receptor set was obtained from a man between 18 and 29 years old in good health. Some clones in this sample may be carry-over from other donors' samples.

The chain employs TRBV5-1 and TRBJ1-4, with a possible D match to TRBD1 (5 bases). The germline V gene has CDR1 SGHRS and CDR2 YFSETQ. V lost 3 bases to trimming and J lost 7 bases, with 13 bases between them. The CDR3 sequence is 14 residues long. The DNA for the CDR3 is TGCGCCAGCAGCTGGGGGGGACTTAGTGAAAAACTGTTTTTT. Its protein is CASSWGGLSEKLFF.

The genes are TRBV6-5 and TRBJ2-7; D gene unclear. CDR3 size: 14 residues. Trimming took 5 bases from V and 2 from J, leaving 13 bases between them. Per the germline V gene, CDR1 is MNHEY and CDR2 is SVGAGI. The DNA for the CDR3 is TGTGCCAGCAGTCCGAACAGTCTCACCTACGAGCAGTACTTC. Translating it yields CASSPNSLTYEQYF.

The rearrangement joins TRBV25-1 to TRBJ2-1, with D uncertain. The CDR3 is 13 residues long. V was cut by 1 base and J by 9 bases, with 10 bases left in between. Germline lookup yields CDR1 MGHDK and CDR2 SYGVNS. In nucleotides, the CDR3 is TGTGCCAGCAGTGAATCAGCCTTTGGTGAGCAGTTCTTC. It yields the protein CASSESAFGEQFF. Based on the CDR3 plus reference TRBV25-1 and TRBJ2-1, the full variable domain is EADIYQTPRYLVIGTGKKITLECSQTMGHDKMYWYQQDPGMELHLIHYSYGVNSTEKGDLSSESTVSRIRTEHFPLTLESARPSHTSQYLCASSESAFGEQFFGPGTRLTVL.

The chain has TRBV7-3 and TRBJ2-3; D possibly corresponds to TRBD2 (5 bases). The length of the CDR3 is 13 residues. CDR1 and CDR2 from the germline V gene are SGHTA and FQGTGA. Trimming left V 10 bases short and J 5 bases short, with 16 bases between. The CDR3 sequence: CANKLGRKDTQYF. The CDR3 nucleotides read TGTGCCAATAAACTAGGGCGGAAAGATACGCAGTATTTT.

V gene TRBV27 combines with J gene TRBJ2-1, with D perhaps matching TRBD2 (6 bases). CDR1 is MNHEY, CDR2 SMNVEV, per germline (reference sequence). The CDR3 spans 14 residues. V dropped 5 bases and J dropped 6 bases, with 14 bases sitting between them. CDR3 in DNA: TGTGCCAGCAGTCAAGGGAGGCTCGCCAATGAGCAGTTCTTC. Its protein product is CASSQGRLANEQFF.

The chain carries TRBV5-1 and TRBJ2-3; 12 positions agree with TRBD2. This CDR3 has 16 residues. CDR1 is SGHRS, CDR2 YFSETQ, per germline. The V gene end was trimmed by 3 bases and the J gene end by 3 bases; junction bases not matched to a gene: 5. For the CDR3, the DNA is TGCGCCAGCAGCTCCCTAGCGGGAGGGCGTACAGATACGCAGTATTTT. Translated, it gives CASSSLAGGRTDTQYF.

The V call is TRBV27, the J call TRBJ2-1, with 8 bases matching TRBD1. Germline CDR1 MNHEY, CDR2 SMNVEV (reference sequence). The CDR3 loop spans 16 amino acids. V lost 5 bases, J lost 0 bases, and 6 bases stayed unmatched. This CDR3 reads CASSGRQGASYNEQFF. In DNA form, the CDR3 reads TGTGCCAGCAGTGGTAGGCAGGGGGCCTCCTACAATGAGCAGTTCTTC.

V and J are TRBV2 and TRBJ2-7; 10 bases line up with TRBD1. Germline values: CDR1 SNHLY, CDR2 FYNNEI. The CDR3 loop spans 18 amino acids. V dropped 6 bases and J dropped 6; count of bases not matched to a gene: 20. The CDR3 region has the DNA TGTGCCAGCAGGGCCGGGACAGGGGAATACCTGACGGGAGGCGAGCAGTACTTC. Translating gives CASRAGTGEYLTGGEQYF.

This rearrangement joins TRBV7-9 to TRBJ1-4, with a tentative D call TRBD1 (6 bases). The V gene lost 4 bases and the J gene lost 8 bases, with 17 bases spanning the gap. This CDR3 is 15 amino acids long. Germline V lookup: CDR1 SEHNR, CDR2 FQNEAQ (reference sequence). In DNA, the CDR3 is TGTGCCAGCAGCTCCCGACAGGACAAAAACGAAAAACTGTTTTTT. It encodes CASSSRQDKNEKLFF. The entire variable domain, with the rest obtained from reference TRBV7-9 and TRBJ1-4, is as follows: DTGVSQNPRHKITKRGQNVTFRCDPISEHNRLYWYRQTLGQGPEFLTYFQNEAQLEKSRLLSDRFSAERPKGSFSTLEIQRTEQGDSAMYLCASSSRQDKNEKLFFGSGTQLSVL.

This clone was observed once. The chain uses TRBV28 and TRBJ1-4; 7 nucleotides match TRBD1. The ends lost 5 bases at V and 3 bases at J; junction bases unmatched: 6. This CDR3 spans 15 amino acids. Germline CDR1 and CDR2: MDHEN and SYDVKM. This CDR3 reads CASSIQGGPNEKLFF. The CDR3 DNA sequence: TGTGCCAGCAGTATCCAGGGGGGACCTAATGAAAAACTGTTTTTT.

This chain uses TRBV4-3 with TRBJ1-1; no definite D call. Germline V gives CDR1 LGHNA, CDR2 YSLEER. This CDR3 region has 15 residues. V lost 4 bases to trimming and J lost 5 bases, with 17 bases between them. In nucleotides, the CDR3 is TGCGCCAGCAGCCTTAGAGTGCGAGTCTGGACTGAAGCTTTCTTT. Residues: CASSLRVRVWTEAFF.

The CDR3 sequence: CASSPKRPYEQYF. CDR3 nucleotides: TGTGCCAGCAGTCCTAAGAGGCCCTACGAGCAGTACTTC. V gene TRBV6-1 combines with J gene TRBJ2-7, with unresolved D. Germline CDR1 and CDR2: MNHNS and SASEGT. V was pared by 5 bases and J by 2 bases, with 10 bases between. The CDR3 has 13 residues.

As for this clone: This specimen includes other DNA sequences encoding the same CDR3. The chain combines TRBV29-1 with TRBJ2-7; either TRBD1 or TRBD2 may supply D (5 bases each). V was clipped by 7 bases and J by 1 base, with 8 bases between them. Germline V gives CDR1 SQVTM, CDR2 ANQGSEA. This CDR3 spans 11 amino acids. As DNA, the CDR3 is TGCAGCGCCGGGACGTCCTACGAGCAGTACTTC. Amino acids: CSAGTSYEQYF.

V usage is TRBV14 and J usage is TRBJ2-7; 8 positions agree with TRBD1. CDR1 is SGHDN, CDR2 FVKESK, per germline. Trimming cost V 5 bases and J 1 base; bases outside gene matches: 4. This CDR3 comprises 14 residues. CDR3 region: CASSSGQGSYEQYF. CDR3 sequence (DNA): TGTGCCAGCAGCTCCGGACAGGGTTCCTACGAGCAGTACTTC. The whole variable domain, remainder taken from reference TRBV14 and TRBJ2-7, is EAGVTQFPSHSVIEKGQTVTLRCDPISGHDNLYWYRRVMGKEIKFLLHFVKESKQDESGMPNNRFLAERTGGTYSTLKVQPAELEDSGVYFCASSSGQGSYEQYFGPGTRLTVT.

Here the CDR3 reads CASSQEPRFGGKGDTQYF. The CDR3 DNA reads TGTGCCAGCAGCCAAGAACCTCGATTTGGGGGGAAGGGAGATACGCAGTATTTT. V usage is TRBV4-2 and J usage is TRBJ2-3; the D gene is possibly TRBD2 (6 bases). Trimming removed 0 bases at V and 5 bases at J, with 21 bases between. The CDR3 runs to 18 residues. Germline V gives CDR1 LGHNA, CDR2 YNFKEQ.

As concerns this clone: Other DNA sequences in the same sample also yield this CDR3. V and J are TRBV27 and TRBJ2-7; D not certain. Per germline, CDR1 MNHEY and CDR2 SMNVEV (reference sequence). Trimming left V 3 bases short and J 2 bases short, with 8 bases between. CDR3 length: 13 amino acids. CDR3 residues: CASSFSGAYEQYF. The CDR3 DNA follows: TGTGCCAGCAGTTTCAGTGGGGCCTACGAGCAGTACTTC.

This chain connects TRBV5-1 to TRBJ1-5; D gene uncertain. The CDR3 is made up of 23 amino acids. The germline CDR1 and CDR2 sequences are SGHRS and YFSETQ. Trimming took off 1 base at V and 8 bases at J, with 40 bases between the two ends. CDR3: CASSLPDNGPSARPLLAEEPQHF. In DNA, the CDR3 is TGCGCCAGCAGCTTGCCAGACAACGGACCGAGTGCCAGGCCACTACTAGCAGAGGAGCCCCAGCATTTT.

V and J are TRBV25-1 and TRBJ1-5; no clear D gene. V was pared by 2 bases and J by 2 bases, with 1 base between. CDR1 is MGHDK and CDR2 is SYGVNS in the germline V gene. The CDR3 sequence is 12 residues long. In DNA form, the CDR3 reads TGTGCCAGCAGTGAAGGCAATCAGCCCCAGCATTTT. The encoded protein is CASSEGNQPQHF.

The rearrangement links TRBV5-8 to TRBJ2-3; 8 bases map to TRBD1. From germline, CDR1 is SGHTS and CDR2 YDEGEE. The CDR3 is 15 residues long. V gave up 4 bases and J gave up 3 bases; unmatched junction bases: 7. DNA for the CDR3: TGTGCCAGCAGCACCGGGACAGGCTATACAGATACGCAGTATTTT. This sequence encodes CASSTGTGYTDTQYF.

Of note for this clone: The same CDR3 arises from other DNA sequences in this sample as well. The genes are TRBV27 and TRBJ1-2, with 9 bases that match TRBD1. The V and J ends lost 4 bases and 2 bases, in that order; junction bases with no gene match: 2. CDR3 size: 14 residues. Germline CDR1 reads MNHEY; CDR2 reads SMNVEV (reference sequence). CDR3 region: CASSYTGGNYGYTF. Here the CDR3 DNA reads TGTGCCAGCAGTTACACAGGGGGCAACTATGGCTACACCTTC.

The chain joins TRBV27 to TRBJ2-3; 7 nucleotides agree with TRBD2. CDR1 and CDR2 (germline): MNHEY, SMNVEV (reference sequence). J gave up 1 base and V 6 bases, and 7 bases lay outside the gene matches. This CDR3 spans 15 amino acids. The CDR3 DNA is TGTGCCAGCAGGGGGGGGGTGATAGGCACAGATACGCAGTATTTT. This sequence encodes CASRGGVIGTDTQYF.

The rearrangement uses TRBV29-1 and TRBJ1-1, with a tentative D call TRBD1 (5 bases). From germline, CDR1 is SQVTM and CDR2 ANQGSEA. The length of the CDR3 is 11 residues. With 5 bases removed from V and 6 bases from J, the gap between germline ends came to 10 bases. The CDR3 DNA reads TGCAGCGTTCGGGACGGTCCTGAAGCTTTCTTT. Amino acids: CSVRDGPEAFF.

The rearrangement uses TRBV21-1 and TRBJ1-5; TRBD1 is the table's D call, not checked against the DNA. TRBV21-1 is listed as a pseudogene. This CDR3 is built from 14 residues. The CDR3 is CANRDSRSNQPQHF. CDR3 sequence (DNA): TGTGCCAACCGGGACAGTAGAAGCAATCAGCCCCAGCATTTT.

The J gene is TRBJ2-1, the V gene TRBV11-2; D tentatively fits TRBD1 or TRBD2 (6 bases each). The CDR3 consists of 16 residues. V dropped 5 bases and J dropped 3 bases, with 17 bases sitting between them. Germline-derived CDR1 and CDR2 are SGHAT and FQNNGV. CDR3 sequence reads: CASSQGPGALYNEQFF. The CDR3 DNA is TGTGCCAGCAGCCAAGGGCCGGGGGCGCTCTACAATGAGCAGTTCTTC. Variable domain in full (rest from reference TRBV11-2 and TRBJ2-1): EAGVAQSPRYKIIEKRQSVAFWCNPISGHATLYWYQQILGQGPKLLIQFQNNGVVDDSQLPKDRFSAERLKGVDSTLKIQPAKLEDSAVYLCASSQGPGALYNEQFFGPGTRLTVL.

This clone was seen once. The genes are TRBV4-3 and TRBJ2-1, with D possibly being TRBD2 (5 bases). The germline V gene encodes CDR1 LGHNA and CDR2 YSLEER. The CDR3 is 15 amino acids. Trimming left V 0 bases short and J 2 bases short, with 8 bases between. The CDR3 is CASSQEKRTYNEQFF. The CDR3 bases are TGCGCCAGCAGCCAAGAAAAGCGGACCTACAATGAGCAGTTCTTC.

As to this clone: Other DNA sequences from this sample encode an identical CDR3 as well. CDR3 sequence reads: CASSLWGGGDTQYF. The CDR3 DNA is TGTGCCAGCAGTTTATGGGGGGGTGGCGATACGCAGTATTTT. The chain carries TRBV27 and TRBJ2-3; 7 bases align to TRBD2. J was trimmed by 6 bases and V by 1 base; bases with no gene match: 4. This CDR3 spans 14 amino acids. The germline V gene has CDR1 MNHEY and CDR2 SMNVEV (reference sequence).

The chain carries TRBV11-2 and TRBJ2-5, with unresolved D. Trimming took off 4 bases at V and 3 bases at J, with 3 bases between the two ends. The CDR3 totals 11 residues. Germline-derived CDR1 and CDR2 are SGHAT and FQNNGV. The CDR3 spells CASSSEETQYF. The CDR3 bases are TGTGCCAGCAGCTCCGAAGAGACCCAGTACTTC.

This clone was observed once. Other DNA sequences in the sample encode the same CDR3. The genes are TRBV9 and TRBJ1-2; 8 bases map to TRBD1. The ends lost 0 bases at V and 8 bases at J; junction bases unmatched: 3. The CDR3 totals 13 residues. In germline, CDR1 is SGDLS, CDR2 YYNGEE. The CDR3 protein is CASSVGRGRGYTF. CDR3 sequence (DNA): TGTGCCAGCAGCGTAGGCAGGGGGCGAGGCTACACCTTC.

As for this clone: Other DNA variants within this sample encode the same CDR3. J is TRBJ2-2 and V is TRBV27; a weak D match, TRBD1 (5 bases). CDR1 and CDR2 (germline): MNHEY, SMNVEV (reference sequence). This CDR3 has 13 amino acids. V was cut by 3 bases and J by 3 bases, with 5 bases left in between. CDR3 nucleotides: TGTGCCAGCAGTTTCAGGGACACCGGGGAGCTGTTTTTT. Protein product: CASSFRDTGELFF.

The chain links TRBV5-6 to TRBJ2-1, with 8 bases fitting TRBD2. This CDR3 is 16 amino acids long. Per the germline V gene, CDR1 is SGHDT and CDR2 is YYEEEE. The J segment lost 4 bases and the V segment lost 4 bases, leaving 10 bases of the junction unmatched. CDR3 protein: CASSLTREGTYNEQFF. CDR3 nucleotides: TGTGCCAGCAGCCTTACTCGGGAGGGAACTTACAATGAGCAGTTCTTC.

The genes are TRBV6-1 and TRBJ2-3, with a possible D match to TRBD1 (5 bases). V was cut by 9 bases and J by 6 bases, with 22 bases left in between. Per germline, CDR1 MNHNS and CDR2 SASEGT. This CDR3 contains 15 residues. The CDR3 reads CARNCQGNSLDTQYF. Here the CDR3 DNA reads TGTGCCAGGAACTGCCAGGGAAATTCTTTGGATACGCAGTATTTT.